This is a list of T cell receptor beta chains from one sample in a study of regulatory T cells in long-lasting Graves disease. TCRdb passed the multiplex PCR reads through MiXCR, listing each CDR3 protein once. Among some 330,000 distinct CDR3 sequences listed, about 11% were seen once. These data also featured in a second study, about T cells in Graves' hyperthyroidism and ophthalmopathy.

The specimen comprised peripheral blood mononuclear cells (PBMCs), sampled at new diagnosis, from a patient treated with antithyroid drugs. All receptors come from a woman between 18 and 29 years old with Graves disease. CDR3s include the opening cysteine and the closing phenylalanine or tryptophan. The D gene is left open where the match is weak. Clone size, where shown, is once, few, many, or a class for clones that have expanded.

TRBD2 TRBJ2-2 - TRBV7-9 TGTGCCAGCAGCTTGGGACTAGCGCCCGGGGAGCTGTTTTTT CASSLGLAPGELFF
TRBD2 TRBJ2-1 many TRBV2 TGTGCCAGCAGTCCACTCTCGACTAGCGGGAGGGAAATAAAGTACAATGAGCAGTTCTTC CASSPLSTSGREIKYNEQFF
TRBD2 TRBJ2-3 - TRBV20-1 TGCAGTGCCAAGTTACTAGCGGGGGGCGGCTTCCGATGCACAGATACGCAGTATTTT CSAKLLAGGGFRCTDTQYF
- TRBJ1-1 many TRBV5-5 TGTGCCAGCAGCTTGGCCTGGGTCGGGGAAGCTTTCTTT CASSLAWVGEAFF
- TRBJ2-5 many TRBV6-1 TGTGCCAGCAGTGAAGCCTCGGCTAATTGGTACCAAGAGACCCAGTACTTC CASSEASANWYQETQYF
TRBD2 TRBJ2-1 many TRBV7-9 TGTGCCAGCAGCTTAGCGCATTTATCACTAGCGGGGGAGAGGTACAATGAGCAGTTCTTC CASSLAHLSLAGERYNEQFF
- TRBJ2-4 many TRBV7-8 TGTGCCAGCAGCTGGGGGGCGCGTCCAGAACTAGCCAAAAACATTCAGTACTTC CASSWGARPELAKNIQYF
TRBD2 TRBJ2-1 - TRBV7-3 TGTGCCAGCAGCTTAACGTGGGCGGGAGGTTATGAGCAGTTCTTC CASSLTWAGGYEQFF
TRBD2 TRBJ2-3 many TRBV24-1 TGTGCCACCAGTGATCCTTCAGGACTAGCGGGGGGAGCAGCAGATACGCAGTATTTT CATSDPSGLAGGAADTQYF
- TRBJ1-5 many TRBV12-3/TRBV12-4 TGTGCCAGCAACTCGGGATGGGGGGCAGGGTGGTACAATCAGCCCCAGCATTTT CASNSGWGAGWYNQPQHF
- TRBJ2-1 - TRBV20-1 TGCAGTGCAAGGACAGCGGGCAGGGGTTACAATGAGCAGTTCTTC CSARTAGRGYNEQFF
- TRBJ1-5 many TRBV12-5 TGTGCTAGTGGTTCCGACAAGTCCAATCAGCCCCAGCATTTT CASGSDKSNQPQHF
- TRBJ1-3 - TRBV12-3/TRBV12-4 TGTGCCAGCAGAGACATTGGAAACACCATATATTTT CASRDIGNTIYF
- TRBJ2-7 - TRBV6-4 TGTGCCAGCAGCCCCCGGGGCAGCGGTTACGAGCAGTACTTC CASSPRGSGYEQYF
- TRBJ2-1 few TRBV7-9 TGTGCCAGCAGCTCTACCGAGCGGAGCTCCTACAATGAGCAGTTCTTC CASSSTERSSYNEQFF
TRBD2 TRBJ2-5 few TRBV19 TGTGCCAGTAAGACTCGACTAGCGGGGCAGGAGACCCAGTACTTC CASKTRLAGQETQYF
TRBD2 TRBJ2-3 few TRBV7-9 TGTGCCAGCAGCGACGGGGGACTAGCGGGACTTACAGATACGCAGTATTTT CASSDGGLAGLTDTQYF
- TRBJ2-1 many TRBV12-3/TRBV12-4 TGTGCCAGCAGTTTCCGTAATCGGGAGGAGCAGTTCTTC CASSFRNREEQFF